These 20 T cell receptor beta chains were sequenced from one sample in a study of T cells after yellow fever vaccination. One entry per CDR3 protein results from TCRdb running MiXCR on the 5' RACE reads. The data contain a few thousand distinct CDR3 sequences, over 6% of them singletons. Source: PBMCs, either bulk or a sorted T-cell subset (CD4+, CD8+, memory, or dextramer-sorted; not recorded which), taken 15 days after the yellow fever booster vaccination. These receptors were taken from a man aged 30-40 years who received the YFV17D yellow fever vaccine.

To note about this clonotype: Mismatch with germline at one junction end may stem from a read error. The CDR3 loop is CACSTQVPQPQHF. Written as DNA, the CDR3 is TGTGCCTGCAGCACGCAGGTCCCTCAGCCACAGCATTTT. The rearrangement uses TRBV3-1 and TRBJ1-5; no definite D call. This CDR3 spans 13 amino acids. Germline V gene lookup returns CDR1 LGHDT and CDR2 YNNKEL (reference sequence).

By sample fraction, this clonotype is medium-sized (0.01 to 0.1%). The V call is TRBV12-5, the J call TRBJ1-4; the D gene is possibly TRBD1 (5 bases). Trimming took off 8 bases at V and 7 bases at J, with 17 bases between the two ends. The CDR3 covers 14 residues. Germline-derived CDR1 and CDR2 are LGHNT and FRNRAP. The CDR3 sequence: CASTWGVSGEKLFF. In DNA, the CDR3 is TGTGCTAGTACGTGGGGGGTATCGGGTGAAAAACTGTTTTTT.

This clonotype has at least ten counts. The rearrangement links TRBV4-2 to TRBJ2-3; TRBD2 matches at 9 bases. Germline V gives CDR1 LGHNA, CDR2 YNFKEQ. Unmatched junction bases numbered 4, after V lost 0 bases and J lost 3 bases. The CDR3 is 16 residues long. DNA of the CDR3: TGTGCCAGCAGCCAAGATAGGAGCGGGAGGACAGATACGCAGTATTTT. This codes for CASSQDRSGRTDTQYF.

This clonotype is deemed medium-sized (0.01 to 0.1%). This chain links TRBV5-1 with TRBJ2-3; either TRBD1 or TRBD2 may fit D (5 bases each). CDR3 size: 14 residues. Germline CDR1 reads SGHRS; CDR2 reads YFSETQ. Trimming stripped 1 base from V and 3 bases from J, with 9 bases between. The CDR3: CASSLSGRTDTQYF. The CDR3 DNA sequence: TGCGCCAGCAGCTTGTCGGGACGGACAGATACGCAGTATTTT.

This chain links TRBV3-1 with TRBJ2-7, with D maybe TRBD1 (6 bases). From germline, CDR1 is LGHDT and CDR2 YNNKEL (reference sequence). V lost 8 bases, J lost 5 bases, and 22 bases lay in between. The CDR3 runs 15 residues. The DNA for the CDR3 is TGTGCCAGCTCCCAGCAGCTCCCCGGGACACACGAGCAGTACTTC. This codes for CASSQQLPGTHEQYF.

At least ten counts were recorded for this clonotype. The rearrangement joins TRBV7-2 to TRBJ1-2, with a tentative D call TRBD1 (6 bases). V lost 4 bases, J lost 5 bases, and 20 bases lay in between. Per germline, CDR1 SGHTA and CDR2 FQGNSA. This CDR3 region has 16 residues. CDR3 sequence (DNA): TGTGCCAGCAGCTCCGCGGTCGGGGGGCGGGGATATGGCTACACCTTC. It is translated as CASSSAVGGRGYGYTF.

This clonotype is labeled as medium-sized. This rearrangement joins TRBV12-3 or TRBV12-4 to TRBJ1-3; D not certain. The CDR3 sequence is 15 residues long. V was trimmed by 0 bases and J by 0 bases, leaving 6 bases between them. The CDR3 protein is CASSLARSSGNTIYF. CDR3 coding DNA: TGTGCCAGCAGTTTAGCGAGGAGCTCTGGAAACACCATATATTTT.

In its sample, this clonotype is medium-sized (0.01 to 0.1%). The V gene is TRBV20-1, the J gene TRBJ2-7; TRBD2 matches at 8 bases. After removal of 6 bases from V and 0 bases from J, the junction contained 7 bases not matched to a gene. The CDR3 contains 14 residues. Per germline, CDR1 DFQATT and CDR2 SNEGSKA (reference sequence). CDR3 sequence (DNA): TGCAGTGCCCGAAGGGGGACTAGCTCCTACGAGCAGTACTTC. This gives the protein CSARRGTSSYEQYF.

Relative to its sample, this clonotype is medium-sized (0.01 to 0.1%). This chain uses TRBV12-3 or TRBV12-4 with TRBJ1-4, with 9 bases matching TRBD1. With V trimmed by 7 bases and J by 8 bases, 5 bases remained unmatched. The CDR3 totals 13 residues. Written as DNA, the CDR3 is TGTGCCAGCATCCGGGACAGGGAAGAAAAACTGTTTTTT. Its protein product is CASIRDREEKLFF.

This clonotype is labeled as medium-sized. This chain joins TRBV5-1 and TRBJ2-7, with D maybe TRBD2 (5 bases). The germline V and J ends were trimmed by 4 bases and 3 bases, with 5 bases remaining between them. The CDR3 runs to 11 residues. Germline V CDR1 and CDR2: SGHRS, YFSETQ. The CDR3 is CASSGGYEQYF. Written as DNA, the CDR3 is TGCGCCAGCAGCGGAGGCTACGAGCAGTACTTC.

This chain uses TRBV3-1 with TRBJ1-5; D unresolved. This CDR3 has 13 residues. From germline, CDR1 is LGHDT and CDR2 YNNKEL (reference sequence). Trimming took off 10 bases at V and 11 bases at J, with 21 bases between the two ends. The CDR3 nucleotides read TGTGCCACCTCCACGCAGGTCCCTCGGACCCAGCATTTT. It codes for CATSTQVPRTQHF.

By sample fraction, this clonotype is medium-sized (0.01 to 0.1%). J is TRBJ1-5 and V is TRBV6-5; perhaps TRBD1 as D (5 bases). CDR1 and CDR2 from the germline V gene are MNHEY and SVGAGI. V shed 10 bases and J shed 3 bases, with 19 bases lying between them. The CDR3 contains 15 residues. The CDR3, as DNA: TGTGCCACTCAAAAACAGTTAGGGGACAATCAGCCCCAGCATTTT. Translated, it gives CATQKQLGDNQPQHF.

This clonotype was recorded at least ten times. The rearrangement uses TRBV7-9 and TRBJ2-2, with a weak D call TRBD1 (6 bases). Trimming took off 0 bases at V and 6 bases at J, with 14 bases between the two ends. Germline assignment: CDR1 SEHNR and CDR2 FQNEAQ (reference sequence). This CDR3 has 16 residues. In DNA, the CDR3 is TGTGCCAGCAGCTTAGCTGTTGTACAGGGATCCGGGGAGCTGTTTTTT. This gives the protein CASSLAVVQGSGELFF.

Within the sample, this clonotype is medium-sized. The V call is TRBV29-1, the J call TRBJ2-1, with D tentatively TRBD2 (6 bases). The V gene lost 8 bases and the J gene lost 6 bases, with 23 bases spanning the gap. Germline V gives CDR1 SQVTM, CDR2 ANQGSEA. The CDR3 loop spans 15 amino acids. The CDR3 coding sequence is TGCAGCTCCGGTGGTTATGGTCAGCGGGCCAATGAGCAGTTCTTC. Its translation: CSSGGYGQRANEQFF.

Relative to its sample, this clonotype is medium-sized. The V call is TRBV29-1, the J call TRBJ1-2; 11 bases are a match to TRBD1. This CDR3 has 14 amino acids. CDR1 SQVTM and CDR2 ANQGSEA come from the germline V gene. V gave up 5 bases and J gave up 8 bases; unmatched junction bases: 10. Here the CDR3 DNA reads TGCAGCGTTTTCACCGGACAGGGGGCGGCCGGCTACACCTTC. Encoded protein: CSVFTGQGAAGYTF.

This clonotype is medium-sized (0.01 to 0.1%). V and J are TRBV25-1 and TRBJ2-1; 9 bases agree with TRBD1. The junction had 9 bases not matched to a gene; V was cut back by 5 bases and J by 7 bases. In germline, CDR1 is MGHDK, CDR2 SYGVNS. CDR3 length: 15 amino acids. In nucleotides, the CDR3 is TGTGCCAGCAGTTTTGGACAGGGGATTAGGAATGAGCAGTTCTTC. It specifies CASSFGQGIRNEQFF. The full variable domain, with the rest looked up from reference TRBV25-1 and TRBJ2-1, is EADIYQTPRYLVIGTGKKITLECSQTMGHDKMYWYQQDPGMELHLIHYSYGVNSTEKGDLSSESTVSRIRTEHFPLTLESARPSHTSQYLCASSFGQGIRNEQFFGPGTRLTVL.

On this clonotype itself: A much larger clonotype is one base distant, so this may be a read error. This rearrangement joins TRBV7-2 to TRBJ2-7, with 8 bases fitting TRBD2. The CDR3 has 15 residues. Germline V gene sequence: CDR1 SGHTA, CDR2 FQGNSA. Trimming cost V 5 bases and J 6 bases; bases outside gene matches: 12. CDR3 sequence (DNA): TGTGCCAGCAGCCCCAGAGCGGGAGTGGAGTTCGAGCAGTACTTC. Protein sequence: CASSPRAGVEFEQYF.

V usage is TRBV25-1 and J usage is TRBJ2-7; D may be TRBD2 (5 bases). Trimming shortened V by 8 bases and J by 6 bases, and 17 bases separated the two germline ends. Looked up from germline, CDR1 is MGHDK and CDR2 is SYGVNS. This CDR3 region has 13 residues. In DNA form, the CDR3 reads TGTGCCAGCGGCTTAGGACTGCTCTGCGAGCAGTACTTC. Protein: CASGLGLLCEQYF.

This clonotype is medium-sized. This chain uses TRBV6-1 with TRBJ2-7; 7 bases map to TRBD2. There are 15 residues in the CDR3. Germline CDR1 and CDR2: MNHNS and SASEGT. Trimming cost V 3 bases and J 0 bases; bases outside gene matches: 5. CDR3 DNA sequence: TGTGCCAGCAGTGATGGGACTACCGGCTCCTACGAGCAGTACTTC. It yields the protein CASSDGTTGSYEQYF.

By sample share, this clonotype is medium-sized. This rearrangement joins TRBV25-1 to TRBJ2-3; D call uncertain. V lost 3 bases to trimming and J lost 0 bases, with 4 bases between them. The CDR3 sequence is 13 residues long. The germline CDR1 and CDR2 sequences are MGHDK and SYGVNS. CDR3 sequence: CASSDHSTDTQYF. The CDR3 DNA reads as TGTGCCAGCAGTGACCATAGCACAGATACGCAGTATTTT.